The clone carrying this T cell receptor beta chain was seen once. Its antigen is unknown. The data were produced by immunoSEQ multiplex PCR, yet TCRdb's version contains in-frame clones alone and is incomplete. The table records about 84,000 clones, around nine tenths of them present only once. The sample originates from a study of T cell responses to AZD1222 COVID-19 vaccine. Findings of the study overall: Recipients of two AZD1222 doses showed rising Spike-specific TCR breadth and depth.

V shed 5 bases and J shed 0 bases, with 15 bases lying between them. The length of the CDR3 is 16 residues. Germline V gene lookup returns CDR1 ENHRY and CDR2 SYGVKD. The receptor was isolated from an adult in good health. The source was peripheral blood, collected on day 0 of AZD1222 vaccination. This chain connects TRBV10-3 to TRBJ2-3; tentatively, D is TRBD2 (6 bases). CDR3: CAISTSGETSTDTQYF. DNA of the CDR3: TGTGCCATCAGTACCTCGGGGGAGACGAGCACAGATACGCAGTATTTT.